Listed below are T cell receptor beta chains from one sample, sequenced in a study of cytomegalovirus exposure and HLA in healthy donors. Sequenced by immunoSEQ multiplex PCR; TCRdb stores in-frame clones only, minus some. The data contain about 45,000 clones, approximately 86% of them singletons. The specimen was PBMCs. The receptor source for this set is a woman between 40 and 55 years old in good health and CMV-seropositive. CDR3s include the opening cysteine and the closing phenylalanine or tryptophan.

>TRBV7-9
CASRTGTDTQYF
>TRBV7-8
CASSRGAEAFF
>TRBV5-1
CASRAPSGIEQYF
>TRBV15
CATSSSKNIQYF
>TRBV30
CAWSAHSGGNEQFF
>TRBV2
CASSVTRNTGELFF
>TRBV7-8
CASSSRGGGELFF
>TRBV11-2
CASSFGRRVQETQYF
>TRBV2
CASNPTGGAGYEQYF
>TRBV29-1
CSVAGRQAFSYEQYF
>TRBV6-5
CASRGAGGAQYF
>TRBV14
CASSQDKGLAGHNEQFF
>TRBV2
CASMRQITNTEAFF
>TRBV7-2
CASRRGLEETQYF
>TRBV6-1
CASSDGAGGLNGYTF
>TRBV7-9
CASSSAAGTGAFGETQYF
>TRBV7-2
CASSSWTGNEQYF
>TRBV19
CASKRTGGDMETQYF
>TRBV5-4
CASSPDRGGHYNEQFF
>TRBV7-3
CASSLTKVAGGRRNEQFF
>TRBV6-6
CASSYREGYYEQYF
>TRBV29-1
CSVPNTGVRGYTF
>TRBV2
CASRAGASTDTQYF
>TRBV5-6
CASSPSDRLAGGPGNEQFF
>TRBV18
CASSTSDSYEQYF
>TRBV2
CASSREGGNQPQHF
>TRBV6-5
CASSYRAGETQYF
>TRBV6-4
CASSVWRQSYEQYF
>TRBV7-6
CASSLTLETQYF
>TRBV5-6
CASSLGLAGAYEQYF
>TRBV27
CASSFLTGTGPYEQYF
>TRBV19
CASSQFRGQLTYEQYF
>TRBV18
CASSLSGSGGNEQFF
>TRBV19
CASTAPGTGLYQPQHF
>TRBV6-5
CASRSGTGGRETQYF
>TRBV30
CAWSLGHGYTF
>TRBV7-2
CASSRTGSTYNEQFF
>TRBV2
CASKETGASISPLHF
>TRBV7-3
CASSLRGFEYSPLHF
>TRBV11-3
CASSPGLEETQYF
>TRBV27
CASSLFSGSNQPQHF
>TRBV19
CASRPGSSYEQYF
>TRBV7-3
CASSFSGRGTDTQYF
>TRBV27
CASSFRVGGDTQYF
>TRBV5-1
CASSHQGASYEQYF
>TRBV6-5
CASSRTGFYTF
>TRBV19
CASSIAGTSGGLSYNEQFF
>TRBV10-3
CAISEGQADYGYTF
>TRBV7-2
CASSQDRGADEQYF
>TRBV5-1
CASGTRVGNEQFF